One sample yielded the 11 T cell receptor beta chains listed below, sequenced in a study of blood T cell repertoires in COVID-19. Clones were sequenced by immunoSEQ multiplex PCR, and TCRdb holds only the in-frame ones, with some missing. Here the sample spans around 150,000 clones, roughly four fifths being singletons. The sample comprised PBMCs or T cells enriched from blood (not recorded which). These receptors were collected from a man aged 45-65 years who had recovered from COVID-19.

The CDR3 region has the DNA TGTGCCACCAGTGACGGGACAGTCTCCCCCTACAATGAGCAGTTCTTC. Its protein product is CATSDGTVSPYNEQFF. V is TRBV24-1 and J is TRBJ2-1; TRBD1 agrees at 7 bases. Trimming at V came to 4 bases and at J to 2 bases, leaving 7 bases not matched to a gene. Germline values: CDR1 KGHDR, CDR2 SFDVKD. The CDR3 runs 16 residues.

The chain couples TRBV10-3 to TRBJ1-1, with a tentative D call TRBD1 (6 bases). Germline V CDR1 and CDR2: ENHRY, SYGVKD. V lost 7 bases to trimming and J lost 5 bases, with 14 bases between them. CDR3 length equals 13 residues. DNA for the CDR3: TGTGCCATCATGAGGGGGGAGGGAACTGAAGCTTTCTTT. Translation gives CAIMRGEGTEAFF.

The chain recombines TRBV3-1 (or the pseudogene TRBV3-2) with TRBJ2-6, with 7 positions matching TRBD1. This CDR3 comprises 18 residues. Germline V gene sequence: CDR1 LGHDT, CDR2 YNNKEL (reference sequence). The V and J ends lost 3 bases and 3 bases, in that order; junction bases with no gene match: 11. This CDR3 is CASSHGYRGSSGANVLTF. DNA of the CDR3: TGTGCCAGCAGCCACGGTTACAGGGGATCTAGTGGGGCCAACGTCCTGACTTTC.

The chain uses TRBV25-1 and TRBJ1-1, with 7 positions matching TRBD1. V lost 7 bases and J lost 2; bases outside the gene matches: 7. Germline V gene data show CDR1 as MGHDK and CDR2 as SYGVNS. The CDR3 extends over 14 amino acids. CDR3 coding DNA: TGTGCCAGCACCCGTGGACAGGTCAACACTGAAGCTTTCTTT. It is translated as CASTRGQVNTEAFF.

This chain uses TRBV10-3 with TRBJ1-1, with TRBD1 identical over 7 bases. This CDR3 region has 13 residues. In germline, CDR1 is ENHRY, CDR2 SYGVKD. J gave up 3 bases and V 7 bases, and 5 bases lay outside the gene matches. This CDR3 is CAIKTGVYTEAFF. The DNA of the CDR3 is TGTGCCATCAAAACAGGGGTTTACACTGAAGCTTTCTTT.

This chain links TRBV7-2 with TRBJ2-1; 13 bases match TRBD2. This CDR3 spans 16 amino acids. The trim removed 5 bases at V and 7 bases at J, leaving 8 bases unmatched. Germline V lookup: CDR1 SGHTA, CDR2 FQGNSA. The CDR3 coding sequence is TGTGCCAGCAGCCCCCAAACTAGCGGGGGGGCAAATGAGCAGTTCTTC. This gives the protein CASSPQTSGGANEQFF.

The gene calls are TRBV3-1 (or the pseudogene TRBV3-2) and TRBJ1-6, with D perhaps matching TRBD1 (5 bases). This CDR3 is built from 15 residues. The germline gives CDR1 LGHDT, CDR2 YNNKEL (reference sequence). The V gene lost 1 base and the J gene lost 10 bases, with 14 bases spanning the gap. CDR3 nucleotide sequence: TGTGCCAGCAGCCAAGCTGCAGGGCGGGGATCACCCCTCCACTTT. Its protein is CASSQAAGRGSPLHF.

The chain uses TRBV6-5 and TRBJ1-2; D perhaps matches TRBD1 (6 bases). The CDR3 is 11 amino acids. Germline-derived CDR1 and CDR2 are MNHEY and SVGAGI. V lost 7 bases and J lost 7, with 10 bases in between. The DNA of the CDR3 is TGTGCCAGCACACAGGGACGTGGCTACACCTTC. Protein product: CASTQGRGYTF.

The V and J genes are TRBV30 and TRBJ1-2; weak D call: TRBD1 (5 bases). Germline V gene lookup returns CDR1 GTSNPN and CDR2 SVGIG (reference sequence). There are 13 residues in the CDR3. The ends were cut back, 3 bases at V and 6 bases at J, with 14 bases in the middle. CDR3 region: CAWRYSRVDGYTF. CDR3 bases: TGTGCCTGGAGATACTCCAGGGTTGATGGCTACACCTTC.

The chain joins TRBV4-2 to TRBJ2-1; 8 bases agree with TRBD1. J lost 5 bases, V lost 4 bases, and 7 bases had no gene match. In germline, CDR1 is LGHNA, CDR2 YNFKEQ. The CDR3 length is 15 residues. In DNA form, the CDR3 reads TGTGCCAGCAGCCCAGGGACAGGAGGTAACAATGAGCAGTTCTTC. It codes for CASSPGTGGNNEQFF.

The J gene is TRBJ1-3, the V gene TRBV3-1 (or the pseudogene TRBV3-2), with 10 bases lining up with TRBD1. Unmatched junction bases numbered 10, after V lost 5 bases and J lost 3 bases. The CDR3 is 17 amino acids. CDR1 and CDR2 (germline): LGHDT, YNNKEL (reference sequence). The CDR3 DNA sequence: TGTGCCAGCAGCTTATTGCGACAGGGGGCGCGTGGAAACACCATATATTTT. As protein: CASSLLRQGARGNTIYF.